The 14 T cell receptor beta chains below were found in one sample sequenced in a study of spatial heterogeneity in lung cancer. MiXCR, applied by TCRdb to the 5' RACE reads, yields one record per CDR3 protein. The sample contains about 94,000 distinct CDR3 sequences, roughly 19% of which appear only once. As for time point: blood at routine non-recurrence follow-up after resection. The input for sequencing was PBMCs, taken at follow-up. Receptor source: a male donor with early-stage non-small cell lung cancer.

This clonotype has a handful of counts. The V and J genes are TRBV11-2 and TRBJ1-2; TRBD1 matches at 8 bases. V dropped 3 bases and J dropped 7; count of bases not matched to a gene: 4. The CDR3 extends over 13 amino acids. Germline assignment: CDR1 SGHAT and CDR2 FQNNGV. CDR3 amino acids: CASSFGQGSGYTF. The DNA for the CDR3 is TGTGCCAGCAGCTTCGGACAGGGCTCTGGCTACACCTTC.

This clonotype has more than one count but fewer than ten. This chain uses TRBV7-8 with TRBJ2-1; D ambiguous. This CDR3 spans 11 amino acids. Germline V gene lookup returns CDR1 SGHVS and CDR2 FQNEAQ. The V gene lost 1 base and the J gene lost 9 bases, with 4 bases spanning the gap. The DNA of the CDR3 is TGTGCCAGCAGCTTAGTTTCTGAGCAGTTCTTC. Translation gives CASSLVSEQFF.

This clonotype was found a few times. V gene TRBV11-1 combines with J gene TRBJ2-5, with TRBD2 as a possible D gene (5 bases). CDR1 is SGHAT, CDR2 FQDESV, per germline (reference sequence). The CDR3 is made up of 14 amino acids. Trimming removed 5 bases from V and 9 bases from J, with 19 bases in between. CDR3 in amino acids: CASSRGRRAGAQYF. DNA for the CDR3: TGTGCCAGCAGCCGTGGACGGCGGGCAGGAGCCCAGTACTTC.

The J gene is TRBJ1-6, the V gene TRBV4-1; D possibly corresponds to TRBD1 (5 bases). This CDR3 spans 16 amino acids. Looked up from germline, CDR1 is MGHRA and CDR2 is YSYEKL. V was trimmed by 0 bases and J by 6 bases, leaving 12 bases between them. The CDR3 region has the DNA TGCGCCAGCAGCCAAGATCGGGGCGGGGGTAATTCACCCCTCCACTTT. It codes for CASSQDRGGGNSPLHF.

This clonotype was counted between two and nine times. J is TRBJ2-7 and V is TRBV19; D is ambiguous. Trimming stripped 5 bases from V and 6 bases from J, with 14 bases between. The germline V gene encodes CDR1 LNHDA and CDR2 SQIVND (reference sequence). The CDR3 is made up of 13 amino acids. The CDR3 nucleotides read TGTGCCAGTAGTTTTGCCCTCTCTCGCGAGCAGTACTTC. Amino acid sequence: CASSFALSREQYF.

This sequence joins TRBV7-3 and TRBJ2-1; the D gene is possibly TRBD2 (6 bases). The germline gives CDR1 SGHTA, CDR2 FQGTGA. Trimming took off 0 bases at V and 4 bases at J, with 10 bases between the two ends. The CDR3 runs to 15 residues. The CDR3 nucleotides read TGTGCCAGCAGCTTAACTCCTAGCGCATACAATGAGCAGTTCTTC. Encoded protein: CASSLTPSAYNEQFF.

The CDR3 loop is CASMGEAVNTEAFF. The CDR3 nucleotides read TGTGCCAGTATGGGGGAGGCGGTGAACACTGAAGCTTTCTTT. The chain has TRBV19 and TRBJ1-1; D may be TRBD1 (5 bases). This CDR3 region has 14 residues. Germline assignment: CDR1 LNHDA and CDR2 SQIVND (reference sequence). Trimming cost V 7 bases and J 0 bases, with 12 bases left between them.

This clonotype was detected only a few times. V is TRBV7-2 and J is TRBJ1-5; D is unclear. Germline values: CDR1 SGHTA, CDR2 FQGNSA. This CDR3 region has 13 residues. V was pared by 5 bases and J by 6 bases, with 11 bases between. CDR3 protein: CASSLQQFQPQHF. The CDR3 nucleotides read TGTGCCAGCAGCCTACAACAGTTTCAGCCCCAGCATTTT.

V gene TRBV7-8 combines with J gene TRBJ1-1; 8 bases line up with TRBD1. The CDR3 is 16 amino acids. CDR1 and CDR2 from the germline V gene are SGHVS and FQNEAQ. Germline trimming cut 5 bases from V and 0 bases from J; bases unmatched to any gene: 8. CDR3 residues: CASSPNGDRMNTEAFF. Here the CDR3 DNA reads TGTGCCAGCAGCCCCAATGGGGACAGGATGAACACTGAAGCTTTCTTT.

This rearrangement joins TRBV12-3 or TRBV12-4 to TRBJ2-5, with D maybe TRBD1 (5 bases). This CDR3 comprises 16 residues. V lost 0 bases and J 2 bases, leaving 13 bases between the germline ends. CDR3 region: CASSLATGAGQETQYF. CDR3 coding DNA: TGTGCCAGCAGTTTAGCTACTGGGGCAGGTCAAGAGACCCAGTACTTC.

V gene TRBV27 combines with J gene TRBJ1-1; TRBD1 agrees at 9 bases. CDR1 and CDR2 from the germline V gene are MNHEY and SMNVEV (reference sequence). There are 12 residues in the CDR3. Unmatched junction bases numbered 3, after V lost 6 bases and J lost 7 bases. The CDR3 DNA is TGTGCCAGCAGGGGGGACAGGGTTGAAGCTTTCTTT. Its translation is CASRGDRVEAFF.

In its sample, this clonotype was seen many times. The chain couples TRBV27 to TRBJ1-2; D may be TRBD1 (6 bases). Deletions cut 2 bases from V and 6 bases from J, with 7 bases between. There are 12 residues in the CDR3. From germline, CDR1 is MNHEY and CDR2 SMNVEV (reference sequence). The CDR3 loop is CASSLRGDGYTF. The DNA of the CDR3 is TGTGCCAGCAGTTTAAGGGGGGATGGCTACACCTTC.

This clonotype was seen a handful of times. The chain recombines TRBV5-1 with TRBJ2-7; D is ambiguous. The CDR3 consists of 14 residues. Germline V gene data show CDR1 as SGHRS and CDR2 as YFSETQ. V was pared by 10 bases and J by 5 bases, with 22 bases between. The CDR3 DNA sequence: TGCGCCCCTCCCCTTTTAGTAAGGGAAAACGAGCAGTACGTC. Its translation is CAPPLLVRENEQYV.

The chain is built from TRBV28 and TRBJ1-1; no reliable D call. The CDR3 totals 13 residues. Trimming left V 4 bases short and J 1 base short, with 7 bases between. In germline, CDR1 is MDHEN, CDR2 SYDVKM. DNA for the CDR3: TGTGCCAGCAGTTCGCTCAAGAACACTGAAGCTTTCTTT. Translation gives CASSSLKNTEAFF.